This T cell receptor beta chain was identified in a study of Graves' ophthalmopathy and Graves' hyperthyroidism. Overall study findings and caveats: From stable hyperthyroidism, ophthalmopathy was separated by a 13-signature model with 87.88% sensitivity and less than 83% specificity. Blood contained most expanded thyroid clonotypes exceeding 0.001 frequency.

This clonotype came up many times. Its antigen remains unidentified. The CDR3 runs to 16 residues. Germline lookup yields CDR1 SGDLS and CDR2 YYNGEE. V lost 3 bases and J 8 bases, leaving 23 bases between the germline ends. The sequenced template was RNA, covering the TCR beta CDR3 region. The authors performed first-round RT-PCR with HTBI primers and then a second-round multiplex PCR. From the multiplex PCR reads, TCRdb called clonotypes with MiXCR, one entry per CDR3 protein. The sample consists of about 590,000 distinct CDR3 sequences, about 35% of them appearing once. The sequenced sample was peripheral blood or thyroid tissue (not recorded which). This chain uses TRBV9 with TRBJ1-2; TRBD1 is a possible D gene (5 bases). The origin of this receptor is an adult man with Graves' hyperthyroidism. The CDR3 protein is CASSELGGGDYEGYTF. CDR3 DNA sequence: TGTGCCAGCAGCGAGCTCGGGGGTGGGGACTATGAGGGCTACACCTTC.